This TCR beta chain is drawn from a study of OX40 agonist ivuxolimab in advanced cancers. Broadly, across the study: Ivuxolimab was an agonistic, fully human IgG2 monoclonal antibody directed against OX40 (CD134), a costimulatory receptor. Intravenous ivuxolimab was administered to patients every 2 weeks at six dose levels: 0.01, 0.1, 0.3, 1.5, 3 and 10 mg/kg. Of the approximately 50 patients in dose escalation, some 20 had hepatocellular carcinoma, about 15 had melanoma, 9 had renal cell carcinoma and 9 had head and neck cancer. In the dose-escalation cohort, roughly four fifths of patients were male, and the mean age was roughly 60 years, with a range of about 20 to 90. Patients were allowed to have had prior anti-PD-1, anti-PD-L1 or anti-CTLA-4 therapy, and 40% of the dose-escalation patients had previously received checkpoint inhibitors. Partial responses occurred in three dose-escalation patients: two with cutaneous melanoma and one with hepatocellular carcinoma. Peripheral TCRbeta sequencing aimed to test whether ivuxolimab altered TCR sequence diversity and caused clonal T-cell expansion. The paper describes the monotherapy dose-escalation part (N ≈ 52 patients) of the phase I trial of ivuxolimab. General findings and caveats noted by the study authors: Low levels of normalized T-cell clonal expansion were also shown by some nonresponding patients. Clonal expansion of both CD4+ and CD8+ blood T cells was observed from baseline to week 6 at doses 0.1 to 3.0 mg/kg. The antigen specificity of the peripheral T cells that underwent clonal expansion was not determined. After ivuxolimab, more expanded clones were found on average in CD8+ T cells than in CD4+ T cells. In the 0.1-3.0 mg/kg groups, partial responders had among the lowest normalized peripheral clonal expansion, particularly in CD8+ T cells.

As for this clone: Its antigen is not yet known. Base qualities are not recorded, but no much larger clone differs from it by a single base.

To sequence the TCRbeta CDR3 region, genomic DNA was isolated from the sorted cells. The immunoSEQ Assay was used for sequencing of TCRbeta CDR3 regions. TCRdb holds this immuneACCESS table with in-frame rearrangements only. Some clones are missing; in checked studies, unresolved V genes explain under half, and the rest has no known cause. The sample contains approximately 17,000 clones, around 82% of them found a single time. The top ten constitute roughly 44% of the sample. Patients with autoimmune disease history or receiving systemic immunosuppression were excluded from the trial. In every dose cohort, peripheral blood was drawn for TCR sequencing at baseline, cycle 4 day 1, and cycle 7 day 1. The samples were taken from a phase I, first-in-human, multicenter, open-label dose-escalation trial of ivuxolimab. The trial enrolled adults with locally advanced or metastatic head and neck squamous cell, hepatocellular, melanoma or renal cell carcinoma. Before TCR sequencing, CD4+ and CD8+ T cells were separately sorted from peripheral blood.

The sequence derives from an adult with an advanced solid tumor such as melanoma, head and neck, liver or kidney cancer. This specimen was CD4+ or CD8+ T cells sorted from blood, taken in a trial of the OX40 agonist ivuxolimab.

The DNA reads TGTGCCAGCAGTGGGGACAGGACGACCTCCTACAATGAGCAGTTCTTC. Translated, it reads CASSGDRTTSYNEQFF. The chain couples TRBV2 to TRBJ2-1; the central 8 bases match TRBD1. For CDR1 and CDR2, the germline V gene lists SNHLY and FYNNEI. V is pruned by 4 bases and J by 0 bases, leaving 5 bases of the junction without a gene match. The CDR3 runs 16 residues from the cysteine to the phenylalanine. Of all the DNA, just the CDR3 is kept, 48 bases in frame from base 1. The full variable domain, with segments outside the CDR3 supplied by the reference TRBV2 and TRBJ2-1 proteins, appears as EPEVTQTPSHQVTQMGQEVILRCVPISNHLYFYWYRQILGQKVEFLVSFYNNEISEKSEIFDDQFSVERPDGSNFTLKIRSTKLEDSAMYFCASSGDRTTSYNEQFFGPGTRLTVL.